A single count supports the clone carrying this T cell receptor beta chain. Its matching antigen is unknown. Under the authors' procedure: ImmunoSEQ yielded junction-only sequences lacking quality scores, so filtering differed. Profiling relied on immunoSEQ multiplex PCR, and the TCRdb table lists in-frame clones only, not all of them. V, J and clone size are those of that table, while D and trimming were read from the DNA. Among around 1,900,000 clones listed, about 94% were seen once. Naive CD8 cells lacked CD45RO, underwent positive selection for CCR7 and left out terminally differentiated effector memory CD45RA+ cells. This sample is drawn from a study of shared clonotypes between healthy human individuals. Study background: Per donor, CD8 memory used one plate, CD8 naive used two, CD4 memory used three and CD4 naive used three. Findings of the study overall: Specimens sampled were limited to blood, with tissue repertoires likely differing. Represented genetic and exposure-history diversity was restricted by having few donors.

This clonotype originated in a man between 18 and 35 years old in good health. Some clones in this sample may be carry-over from other donors' samples. The sample consisted of naive CD8+ T cells from PBMCs.

The CDR3 region is CASSVEGSRRGQETQYF. The CDR3 DNA reads as TGTGCCAGCAGCGTAGAAGGGTCTAGAAGAGGACAAGAGACCCAGTACTTC. The J gene is TRBJ2-5, the V gene TRBV9; D is uncertain. This CDR3 is built from 17 residues. Per the germline V gene, CDR1 is SGDLS and CDR2 is YYNGEE. V lost 0 bases to trimming and J lost 2 bases, with 17 bases between them.